The clone carrying this T cell receptor beta chain was found many times. Antigen specificity is unknown. MiXCR, applied by TCRdb to the 5' RACE reads, yields one record per CDR3 protein. The sample has 390,000 or so distinct CDR3 sequences; around a sixth are singletons. The record originates from a study of T-cell memory formation after mild COVID-19. About the research overall: TCR clusters were largely donor specific. Study-wide findings and caveats: From day 15 to 85, contracting clones were balanced between CD4 and CD8, whereas later expanders leaned toward CD4+. Clones from the second wave (peaking day 37) had unconfirmed SARS-CoV-2 specificity. Some SARS-CoV-2-responding clones were already detected in memory before infection.

The CDR3 loop spans 14 amino acids. Trimming took 6 bases from V and 15 from J; bases not matched to a gene: 13. CDR1 MDHEN and CDR2 SYDVKM come from the germline V gene. The sample consisted of PBMCs or a T cell subset sorted from them (not recorded which). The V and J genes are TRBV28 and TRBJ2-1, with 11 bases aligning to TRBD2. This clonotype originated in a man aged 18 to 30 who had mild COVID-19 (a few samples of this study predate the infection). Cell type and time point are not known. The CDR3 nucleotides read TGTGCCAGCAGCCCCCCTCAACTAGCGGGGGTGGTGTTCTTC. It is translated as CASSPPQLAGVVFF.